A selection of T cell receptor delta chains follows, all from one sample in a study of gammadelta T cells in human blood. TCRdb re-called clones from the RT-PCR reads using CATT. Counted here are approximately 700 delta-chain clones, approximately 54% occurring once; the ten biggest clones make up 20%. The specimen was non-Vgamma9Vdelta2 gamma-delta T cells from cord blood. These receptors were collected from a newborn. Each CDR3 is given with its conserved first and last residue. A D gene is named only where the DNA matches it firmly. Clone size is shown for a subset of rows, as once, few, many or a class of expanded clone.

>large|TRDV2|TRDD3|TRDJ2
CACDTPRDTDALTAQLFF
TGTGCCTGTGACACCCCGCGGGATACGGACGCTTTGACAGCACAACTCTTCTTT
>large|TRDV1|.|TRDJ2
CALGGSPSHEVLGTKLFF
TGTGCTCTTGGGGGCTCACCTTCCCACGAGGTACTGGGGACAAAACTCTTCTTT
>few|TRDV3|.|TRDJ1
CAFGDRSTHTDKLIF
TGTGCCTTTGGCGACAGATCGACCCACACCGATAAACTCATCTTT
>large|TRDV3|.|TRDJ1
CASKPLFGEGDTDKLIF
TGTGCCTCTAAACCTCTCTTCGGGGAGGGCGACACCGATAAACTCATCTTT
>large|TRDV1|TRDD3|TRDJ1
CALGELVPTNTGGGDTQYTDKLIF
TGTGCTCTTGGGGAACTAGTTCCTACCAATACCGGCGGAGGGGATACGCAGTACACCGATAAACTCATCTTT
>large|TRDV1|.|TRDJ1
CALGPLGHTDKLIF
TGTGCTCTTGGCCCGCTGGGGCACACCGATAAACTCATCTTT
>large|TRDV1|.|TRDJ1
CALGNSDFRGTTYTDKLIF
TGTGCTCTTGGGAACTCCGATTTCCGAGGGACTACGTACACCGATAAACTCATCTTT
>large|TRDV3|TRDD3|TRDJ1
CAFNNLGDWDKLIF
TGTGCCTTCAACAATTTGGGGGATTGGGATAAACTCATCTTT
>medium-sized|TRDV1|.|TRDJ1
CALGPRSVVTTTGGLHRKLIF
TGTGCTCTTGGGCCTCGATCAGTTGTGACAACTACCGGGGGACTCCATCGAAAACTCATCTTT
>.|TRDV2|TRDD3|TRDJ3
CACDKVLGDTSSWDTRQMFF
TGTGCCTGTGACAAAGTACTGGGGGATACTAGCTCCTGGGACACCCGACAGATGTTTTTC
>large|TRDV2|TRDD3|TRDJ2
CACDRAPIPFDRGLGAATAQLFF
TGTGCCTGTGACAGGGCCCCCATACCCTTCGATAGAGGACTGGGGGCCGCGACAGCACAACTCTTCTTT
>large|TRDV2|TRDD3|TRDJ3
CACASGLGDTPWDTRQMFF
TGTGCCTGTGCCTCTGGTTTGGGGGATACGCCCTGGGACACCCGACAGATGTTTTTC
>.|TRDV3|.|TRDJ1
CAFKSGTDKLIF
TGTGCCTTTAAATCGGGGACCGATAAACTCATCTTT
>.|TRDV2|TRDD3|TRDJ1
CACDKGGYSHSWDTDKLIF
TGTGCCTGTGACAAGGGGGGATACTCCCACTCCTGGGACACCGATAAACTCATCTTT
>large|TRDV1|TRDD3|TRDJ1
CALGEFGFIRTGGSPLIF
TGTGCTCTTGGGGAATTTGGGTTCATCCGTACTGGGGGATCCCCACTGATCTTT
>large|TRDV1|.|TRDJ1
CALGETYAGGPGIFGTDKLIF
TGTGCTCTTGGGGAAACATACGCCGGGGGACCTGGGATATTCGGTACCGATAAACTCATCTTT
>large|TRAV38-2/DV8|.|TRDJ1
CAYRSGRSAGRVHTDKLIF
TGTGCTTATAGGAGCGGCCGGAGCGCCGGGCGGGTGCACACCGATAAACTCATCTTT
>large|TRDV2|.|TRDJ1
CACDRRRIFGVDTDKLIF
TGTGCCTGTGACAGAAGGCGTATTTTTGGGGTCGACACCGATAAACTCATCTTT
>.|TRDV1|TRDD3|TRDJ1
CALGELLGGYAGVKLIF
TGTGCTCTTGGGGAACTGCTTGGGGGATACGCGGGGGTCAAACTCATCTTT
>hyperexpanded|TRDV2|TRDD3|TRDJ1
CACDTVSGGRRSDKLIF
TGTGCCTGTGACACCGTATCTGGGGGTAGACGTTCCGATAAACTCATCTTT
>medium-sized|TRDV1|TRDD3|TRDJ1
CALGEMVSFVLGDTPDKLIF
TGTGCTCTTGGGGAAATGGTTTCCTTTGTACTGGGGGATACTCCCGATAAACTCATCTTT
>large|TRDV1|.|TRDJ1
CALDPAPSHDKLIF
TGTGCTCTTGACCCGGCCCCATCACACGATAAACTCATCTTT
>.|TRDV2|.|TRDJ3
CACDTASRWSSWDTRQMFF
TGTGCCTGTGACACCGCAAGCCGTTGGAGCTCCTGGGACACCCGACAGATGTTTTTC
>hyperexpanded|TRAV29/DV5|TRDD3|TRDJ1
CAASPDPGDTATLIF
TGTGCAGCAAGCCCCGACCCGGGGGATACAGCCACGCTCATCTTT
>large|TRDV1|.|TRDJ2
CALGSQAFLRVGDTHGTTQLFF
TGTGCTCTTGGGAGTCAGGCCTTCCTACGAGTGGGGGATACCCATGGCACAACACAACTCTTCTTT
>large|TRDV1|.|TRDJ1
CALGELNLTGLPGPDKLIF
TGTGCTCTTGGGGAACTAAACCTGACTGGGCTCCCTGGACCCGATAAACTCATCTTT
>large|TRDV2|.|TRDJ1
CAWPLVQVGTGTGDKLIF
TGTGCCTGGCCCTTAGTCCAGGTCGGTACTGGGACCGGGGACAAACTCATCTTT
>large|TRDV1|TRDD3|TRDJ2
CALGGLTGGYTAQLFF
TGTGCTCTTGGGGGCCTAACTGGGGGCTATACAGCACAACTCTTCTTT
>large|TRDV1|TRDD3|TRDJ1
CALGDPKGDTGGLIF
TGTGCTCTTGGGGACCCCAAAGGGGATACGGGAGGACTCATCTTT
>few|TRAV38-2/DV8|.|TRDJ1
CAYRSGAGPPGDKLIF
TGTGCTTATAGGAGTGGCGCCGGACCACCGGGCGATAAACTCATCTTT
>.|TRDV3|TRDD3|TRDJ1
CAFGGLGDTRLGKADKLIF
TGTGCCTTTGGGGGACTGGGGGATACCCGTCTGGGAAAGGCCGATAAACTCATCTTT
>large|TRDV1|.|TRDJ1
CALGELQSYVLGPNKTDKLIF
TGTGCTCTTGGGGAACTTCAATCCTACGTACTGGGGCCAAATAAGACCGATAAACTCATCTTT
>large|TRAV29/DV5|TRDD3|TRDJ1
CAASVPYWGIRPYTDKLIF
TGTGCAGCAAGTGTTCCGTACTGGGGGATACGCCCGTACACCGATAAACTCATCTTT
>large|TRDV1|TRDD3|TRDJ3
CALGDLGPLLGDHDSSWDTRQMFF
TGTGCTCTTGGGGACCTCGGGCCCTTACTGGGGGATCACGATAGCTCCTGGGACACCCGACAGATGTTTTTC
>.|TRDV1|TRDD3|TRDJ1
CALGELRGIRGYTDKLIF
TGTGCTCTTGGGGAACTAAGGGGGATCCGTGGGTACACCGATAAACTCATCTTT
>large|TRDV3|TRDD3|TRDJ1
CATLLGDFDLYTDKLIF
TGTGCCACCCTACTGGGGGATTTCGACCTATACACCGATAAACTCATCTTT
>medium-sized|TRDV1|TRDD3|TRDJ3
CALGEGITTTRGIPRDTRQMFF
TGTGCTCTTGGGGAAGGAATCACTACTACGAGAGGGATACCCCGGGACACCCGACAGATGTTTTTC
>large|TRAV29/DV5|TRDD3|TRDJ1
CAASLRRQGVRLGDTGADKLIF
TGTGCAGCAAGCCTACGTCGACAGGGGGTCCGTCTGGGGGATACGGGAGCCGATAAACTCATCTTT
>large|TRDV3|TRDD3|TRDJ1
CAFGLGDTRLGKADKLIF
TGTGCCTTTGGACTGGGGGATACCCGTCTGGGAAAGGCCGATAAACTCATCTTT
>.|TRDV2|TRDD3|TRDJ1
CACDTRLGIHRDKLIF
TGTGCCTGTGACACCAGACTGGGGATACACAGAGATAAACTCATCTTT
>.|TRAV29/DV5|.|TRDJ3
CSVLLCSKRGTGDSSWDTRQMFF
.
>.|TRDV2|TRDD3|TRDJ3
CACDTGGYSQTWDTRQMFF
TGTGCCTGTGACACTGGGGGATACTCTCAGACCTGGGACACCCGACAGATGTTTTTC
>large|TRDV1|.|TRDJ3
CALGETSWDTRQMFF
TGTGCTCTTGGGGAAACCTCCTGGGACACCCGACAGATGTTTTTC
>large|TRAV38-2/DV8|TRDD3|TRDJ1
CAYRSSLPPRLDTGGLCDKLIF
TGTGCTTATAGGAGCAGCCTTCCGCCCCGTTTGGATACTGGGGGATTATGCGATAAACTCATCTTT
>.|TRAV14/DV4|TRDD3|TRDJ1
CALALCLPTGGYADKLIF
TGTGCTCTGGCGCTTTGCCTCCCTACTGGGGGATACGCAGATAAACTCATCTTT
>few|TRDV1|TRDD3|TRDJ1
CALGEVGVNWGPRFKPDKLIF
TGTGCTCTTGGGGAAGTGGGAGTTAACTGGGGCCCACGGTTCAAGCCAGATAAACTCATCTTT
>large|TRAV29/DV5|.|TRDJ1
CAASAFEDVRGLPTDKLIF
TGTGCAGCAAGCGCGTTCGAAGACGTACGGGGGCTACCTACCGATAAACTCATCTTT
>large|TRDV3|.|TRDJ1
CAFKLRRRGFDKLIF
TGTGCCTTCAAACTACGACGGCGGGGATTCGATAAACTCATCTTT
>medium-sized|TRDV1|TRDD3|TRDJ2
CALGEHVGWGITLTAQLFF
TGTGCTCTTGGGGAACACGTGGGCTGGGGGATCACTTTGACAGCACAACTCTTCTTT
>large|TRDV1|.|TRDJ1
CALRPGHADKLIF
TGTGCTCTGAGGCCCGGGCATGCCGATAAACTCATCTTT
>medium-sized|TRDV2|TRDD3|TRDJ3
CACDTAWGMQSSWDTRQMFF
TGTGCCTGTGACACCGCCTGGGGGATGCAAAGCTCCTGGGACACCCGACAGATGTTTTTC
>.|TRDV2|TRDD3|TRDJ2
CACDKLGDTAQLFF
TGTGCCTGTGACAAGCTGGGGGATACAGCACAACTCTTCTTT
>once|TRDV1|TRDD3|TRDJ1
CALGEQGEGGYITDKLIF
TGTGCTCTTGGGGAACAAGGGGAGGGGGGATACATCACCGATAAACTCATCTTT
>large|TRDV1|.|TRDJ1
CALGERTGHTDKLIF
TGTGCTCTTGGGGAACGAACGGGGCACACCGATAAACTCATCTTT
>large|TRDV1|.|TRDJ1
CALGEGGLPVPPDKLIF
TGTGCTCTTGGGGAAGGGGGCCTCCCCGTTCCTCCGGATAAACTCATCTTT